This paragraph reports one TCR beta chain. Its target is not known. Trimming removed 11 bases at V and 0 bases at J, with 22 bases between. The germline gives CDR1 KGHDR, CDR2 SFDVKD. This CDR3 spans 16 amino acids. The data derive from a study of T cell responses to AZD1222 COVID-19 vaccine. Study observations and caveats: Only 5 or 6 people who got AZD1222 tested seropositive at baseline.

Assay: immunoSEQ multiplex PCR; the TCRdb copy retains only in-frame clones and omits some. The sample carries roughly 130,000 clones, around 84% recorded once. This clonotype was sampled from an adult in good health. The V gene is TRBV24-1, the J gene TRBJ2-7; D not certain. The sequences come from peripheral blood, collected on day 0 of AZD1222 vaccination. CDR3 DNA sequence: TGTGCCAGATCCAGGTTTGTGGCTCCGTCCTCCTACGAGCAGTACTTC. This gives the protein CARSRFVAPSSYEQYF.